These 30 T cell receptor beta chains were sequenced from one sample in a study of blood T cell repertoires in COVID-19. The repertoire was sequenced with immunoSEQ multiplex PCR; TCRdb's copy has only in-frame clones and lacks some. The repertoire has some 180,000 clones, 81% of them found once; the top ten carry about 10%. The sequencing input was peripheral blood. The receptors shown here come from a woman in her 40s with COVID-19, enrolled during active disease.

The rearrangement joins TRBV12-3 or TRBV12-4 to TRBJ1-4; D remains ambiguous. V lost 7 bases and J 1 base, leaving 7 bases between the germline ends. CDR3 length: 13 residues. The chain's CDR3 is CASTPRTNEKLFF. Written as DNA, the CDR3 is TGTGCCAGCACGCCCAGAACTAATGAAAAACTGTTTTTT.

The DNA of the CDR3 is TGTGCCTGGAGGGGACAGGGGGCATCCGGGGAGCTGTTTTTT. This gives the protein CAWRGQGASGELFF. V usage is TRBV30 and J usage is TRBJ2-2, with TRBD1 matching over 12 bases. Losses at the gene ends were 3 bases for V and 6 bases for J; bases not matched to a gene: 2. This CDR3 has 14 residues. The V gene's germline CDR1 is GTSNPN and CDR2 SVGIG (reference sequence).

This clone showed up just once. V gene TRBV11-3 combines with J gene TRBJ2-2, with 8 nucleotides matching TRBD2. J was trimmed by 2 bases and V by 5 bases; bases with no gene match: 1. This CDR3 is 14 amino acids long. From germline, CDR1 is SGHNT and CDR2 YENEEA. CDR3 sequence (DNA): TGTGCCAGCAGCCGGGGGGGAAACACCGGGGAGCTGTTTTTT. As protein: CASSRGGNTGELFF. The full variable domain, rest sourced from reference TRBV11-3 and TRBJ2-2, is EAGVVQSPRYKIIEKKQPVAFWCNPISGHNTLYWYLQNLGQGPELLIRYENEEAVDDSQLPKDRFSAERLKGVDSTLKIQPAELGDSAVYLCASSRGGNTGELFFGEGSRLTVL.

V and J are TRBV15 and TRBJ1-5, with D possibly matching TRBD1 (5 bases). The CDR3 has 15 amino acids. Deletions cut 0 bases from V and 6 bases from J, with 12 bases between. Germline CDR1 reads LNHNV; CDR2 reads YYDKDF (reference sequence). The chain's CDR3 is CATSRDPQGPQPQHF. As DNA, the CDR3 is TGTGCCACCAGCAGAGATCCTCAGGGCCCTCAGCCCCAGCATTTT.

This chain uses TRBV7-9 with TRBJ2-7, with D possibly matching TRBD2 (5 bases). Germline CDR1 is SEHNR and CDR2 is FQNEAQ (reference sequence). The length of the CDR3 is 13 residues. The V end lost 5 bases, the J end lost 3 bases, and 11 bases lay between the germline ends. CDR3 amino acids: CASSPGNFYEQYV. The CDR3 nucleotides are TGTGCCAGCAGCCCGGGAAACTTCTACGAGCAGTACGTC.

This rearrangement joins TRBV6-5 to TRBJ2-7; D gene ambiguous. This CDR3 comprises 14 residues. V lost 8 bases, J lost 2 bases, and 16 bases lay in between. CDR1 is MNHEY, CDR2 SVGAGI, per germline. DNA of the CDR3: TGTGCCAGCCGCAAGGCCGGAGAAACCTACGAGCAGTACTTC. Its protein product is CASRKAGETYEQYF.

The rearrangement joins TRBV21-1 to TRBJ1-5. TRBV21-1 is a listed pseudogene. This CDR3 is built from 10 residues. The CDR3 DNA sequence: TGTGCCAGCATCTTGCAGCCCCAGCATTTT. Translating it yields CASILQPQHF.

The rearrangement joins TRBV5-8 to TRBJ1-1; D is uncertain. Germline CDR1 reads SGHTS; CDR2 reads YDEGEE. The CDR3 runs 11 residues. Trimming left V 6 bases short and J 10 bases short, with 13 bases between. The CDR3 sequence: CASTLRGGAFF. The DNA for the CDR3 is TGTGCCAGCACCCTGCGCGGAGGAGCTTTCTTT.

This rearrangement joins TRBV7-8 to TRBJ2-7, with D possibly being TRBD1 (5 bases). Germline CDR1 is SGHVS and CDR2 is FQNEAQ. The V and J ends lost 4 bases and 3 bases respectively, with 22 bases between them. This CDR3 spans 17 amino acids. In DNA, the CDR3 is TGTGCCAGCAGCTACGGAACACGGACACCGAGTATCTACGAGCAGTACGTC. This sequence encodes CASSYGTRTPSIYEQYV.

The gene calls are TRBV7-8 and TRBJ1-1; D is unresolved. The germline CDR1 and CDR2 sequences are SGHVS and FQNEAQ. This CDR3 has 15 residues. Trimming cost V 5 bases and J 0 bases, with 13 bases left between them. CDR3 in DNA: TGTGCCAGCAGCCTCGCGGCCCCCCTGAACACTGAAGCTTTCTTT. The encoded protein is CASSLAAPLNTEAFF.

This clone was recorded many times. V is TRBV2 and J is TRBJ2-7; TRBD1 might be the D (6 bases). This CDR3 contains 15 residues. Germline assignment: CDR1 SNHLY and CDR2 FYNNEI. Trimming pared 6 bases from V and 6 bases from J, leaving 21 bases between. The CDR3 region is CASRAGHRATGEQYV. Here the CDR3 DNA reads TGTGCCAGCAGGGCGGGCCACAGGGCCACGGGCGAGCAGTACGTC.

This chain links TRBV3-1 (or the pseudogene TRBV3-2) with TRBJ2-1; 9 bases are shared with TRBD1. The V and J ends lost 1 base and 16 bases, in that order; junction bases with no gene match: 8. The germline CDR1 and CDR2 sequences are LGHDT and YNNKEL (reference sequence). The CDR3 is made up of 13 amino acids. CDR3 sequence reads: CASSQATTGGLFF. In nucleotides, the CDR3 is TGTGCCAGCAGCCAAGCAACGACAGGGGGTCTCTTCTTC.

Details on this clone: The sample carries other DNA sequences with the same CDR3. The chain employs TRBV4-1 and TRBJ1-2; 11 bases align to TRBD1. This CDR3 spans 12 amino acids. The V gene end was trimmed by 9 bases and the J gene end by 4 bases; junction bases not matched to a gene: 1. Looked up from germline, CDR1 is MGHRA and CDR2 is YSYEKL. CDR3 residues: CASGTGGYGYTF. CDR3 nucleotide sequence: TGCGCCAGTGGGACAGGGGGCTATGGCTACACCTTC.

This chain uses TRBV5-1 with TRBJ2-4; tentative D call: TRBD2 (5 bases). With 0 bases removed from V and 3 bases from J, the gap between germline ends came to 7 bases. CDR3 length: 14 amino acids. Germline V gene lookup returns CDR1 SGHRS and CDR2 YFSETQ. The CDR3 is CASSLAGGKNIQYF. CDR3 DNA sequence: TGCGCCAGCAGCTTGGCAGGAGGCAAAAACATTCAGTACTTC.

V gene TRBV30 combines with J gene TRBJ1-1; D is ambiguous. The CDR3 consists of 14 residues. V was clipped by 3 bases and J by 0 bases, with 11 bases between them. Germline V gene lookup returns CDR1 GTSNPN and CDR2 SVGIG (reference sequence). The CDR3 reads CAWRRTGLNTEAFF. The CDR3 nucleotides read TGTGCCTGGAGGAGGACGGGGTTGAACACTGAAGCTTTCTTT.

The chain is built from TRBV18 and TRBJ2-5; unclear D gene. CDR1 is KGHSH, CDR2 LQKENI, per germline. This CDR3 has 14 amino acids. The V end was cut by 0 bases, the J end by 1 base, with 6 bases between. CDR3 coding DNA: TGTGCCAGCTCACCACCGAACAGCCAAGAGACCCAGTACTTC. Translated: CASSPPNSQETQYF.

This CDR3 is CASSQDVGGTEAFF. The CDR3 bases are TGTGCCAGCAGCCAAGATGTAGGGGGCACTGAAGCTTTCTTT. The chain has TRBV3-1 (or the pseudogene TRBV3-2) and TRBJ1-1; D is possibly TRBD1 (6 bases). Trimming took off 0 bases at V and 4 bases at J, with 9 bases between the two ends. CDR1 and CDR2 (germline): LGHDT, YNNKEL (reference sequence). The CDR3 has 14 amino acids.

V usage is TRBV5-1 and J usage is TRBJ2-7, with 8 bases matching TRBD2. V trimming: 3 bases; J trimming: 1 base; junction bases outside the gene matches: 6. CDR3 length equals 15 residues. In germline, CDR1 is SGHRS, CDR2 YFSETQ. The CDR3 nucleotides are TGCGCCAGCAGCTCAGAGGAGCGGGAGTCCTACGAGCAGTACTTC. Translating gives CASSSEERESYEQYF. The full variable domain, rest sourced from reference TRBV5-1 and TRBJ2-7, is KAGVTQTPRYLIKTRGQQVTLSCSPISGHRSVSWYQQTPGQGLQFLFEYFSETQRNKGNFPGRFSGRQFSNSRSEMNVSTLELGDSALYLCASSSEERESYEQYFGPGTRLTVT.

For this clone: This sample includes further DNA sequences coding for the same CDR3. V is TRBV28 and J is TRBJ2-5; perhaps TRBD2 as D (6 bases). Trimming cost V 3 bases and J 5 bases, with 10 bases left between them. Per germline, CDR1 MDHEN and CDR2 SYDVKM. CDR3 length equals 13 residues. The CDR3 loop reads CASSLGGSETQYF. CDR3 DNA sequence: TGTGCCAGCAGTTTGGGGGGTTCGGAGACCCAGTACTTC.

The chain couples TRBV27 to TRBJ1-5; D uncertain. This CDR3 is 13 amino acids long. Trimming stripped 5 bases from V and 2 bases from J, with 7 bases between. CDR1 is MNHEY and CDR2 is SMNVEV in the germline V gene (reference sequence). In nucleotides, the CDR3 is TGTGCCAGCAGTGCGAACCGCAATCAGCCCCAGCATTTT. Encoded protein: CASSANRNQPQHF.

The chain has TRBV28 and TRBJ1-5, with TRBD1 matching over 10 bases. CDR1 and CDR2 (germline): MDHEN, SYDVKM. This CDR3 region has 17 residues. J was trimmed by 4 bases and V by 1 base; bases with no gene match: 7. The CDR3 DNA is TGTGCCAGCAGTTTATTTGCCGGGACAGGGGAAAATCAGCCCCAGCATTTT. This encodes CASSLFAGTGENQPQHF.

The V and J genes are TRBV7-9 and TRBJ2-2; 11 positions match TRBD2. Trimming removed 4 bases from V and 10 bases from J; junction bases left unmatched: 5. The CDR3 runs 14 residues. CDR1 and CDR2 (germline): SEHNR, FQNEAQ (reference sequence). The CDR3 nucleotides are TGTGCCAGCAGCTCGGGACTAGCGGTGGAGGAGCTGTTTTTT. Translation: CASSSGLAVEELFF. The variable domain in full, with the rest retrieved from reference TRBV7-9 and TRBJ2-2, is DTGVSQNPRHKITKRGQNVTFRCDPISEHNRLYWYRQTLGQGPEFLTYFQNEAQLEKSRLLSDRFSAERPKGSFSTLEIQRTEQGDSAMYLCASSSGLAVEELFFGEGSRLTVL.

This sequence joins TRBV5-1 and TRBJ2-1, with 7 bases lining up with TRBD2. The CDR3 is made up of 14 amino acids. The ends lost 1 base at V and 7 bases at J; junction bases unmatched: 5. Germline lookup yields CDR1 SGHRS and CDR2 YFSETQ. This chain's CDR3 is CASSLIFSGNEQFF. CDR3 DNA: TGCGCCAGCAGCTTGATTTTTAGCGGGAATGAGCAGTTCTTC.

The chain carries TRBV10-2 and TRBJ1-2; the match to TRBD1 covers 7 bases. The CDR3 has 12 amino acids. Germline V CDR1 and CDR2: WSHSY, SAAADI. The J segment lost 6 bases and the V segment lost 4 bases, leaving 2 bases of the junction unmatched. The CDR3 coding sequence is TGCGCCAGCAGTGGGACAGGCGATGGCTACACCTTC. Translated, it gives CASSGTGDGYTF.

The V and J genes are TRBV10-3 and TRBJ2-3; TRBD1 matches 10 bases. Unmatched junction bases numbered 3, after V lost 9 bases and J lost 6 bases. This CDR3 has 12 residues. The germline V gene encodes CDR1 ENHRY and CDR2 SYGVKD. DNA for the CDR3: TGTGCCATGGGGGGACAGGGGGATACGCAGTATTTT. This codes for CAMGGQGDTQYF.

V gene TRBV19 combines with J gene TRBJ1-5; TRBD1 matches 7 bases. The CDR3 extends over 14 amino acids. CDR1 and CDR2 (germline): LNHDA, SQIVND (reference sequence). The V gene end was trimmed by 4 bases and the J gene end by 6 bases; junction bases not matched to a gene: 6. The CDR3 nucleotides read TGTGCCAGTAGTACAACAGGGGAGAGTCAGCCCCAGCATTTT. Its translation: CASSTTGESQPQHF.

The chain joins TRBV19 to TRBJ1-2; 8 bases match TRBD1. The CDR3 extends over 13 amino acids. Unmatched junction bases numbered 1, after V lost 1 base and J lost 6 bases. Per the germline V gene, CDR1 is LNHDA and CDR2 is SQIVND (reference sequence). CDR3 sequence reads: CASSIGQGNGYTF. The CDR3 DNA follows: TGTGCCAGTAGTATAGGACAGGGGAATGGCTACACCTTC.

This rearrangement joins TRBV2 to TRBJ1-3, with 11 bases matching TRBD1. The CDR3 loop spans 15 amino acids. In germline, CDR1 is SNHLY, CDR2 FYNNEI. J lost 2 bases, V lost 7 bases, and 4 bases had no gene match. DNA for the CDR3: TGTGCCAGCACCGGACAGGGGGCAACTGGAAACACCATATATTTT. Residues: CASTGQGATGNTIYF.

The chain uses TRBV2 and TRBJ1-2, with 7 positions matching TRBD1. Germline CDR1 is SNHLY and CDR2 is FYNNEI. V lost 7 bases to trimming and J lost 7 bases; unmatched junction nucleotides: 18. The CDR3 has 16 amino acids. DNA for the CDR3: TGTGCCAGCACCCTAACGGTGGGAGACAGGGTATTTGGCTACACCTTC. Protein product: CASTLTVGDRVFGYTF.

The genes are TRBV18 and TRBJ2-7; D gene uncertain. The V end was cut by 3 bases, the J end by 5 bases, with 14 bases between. The CDR3 totals 14 residues. Germline CDR1 KGHSH, CDR2 LQKENI. The chain's CDR3 is CASSPPTRSDEQYF. CDR3 DNA sequence: TGTGCCAGCTCACCGCCGACACGGTCGGACGAGCAGTACTTC.